This T cell receptor (beta chain) originates from a study of radiation and T cells in renal cell carcinoma. TCRdb's copy holds only in-frame clones and misses some; the assay was immunoSEQ multiplex PCR. Here the sample spans about 130,000 clones, more than 70% being singletons. Documented time point: blood 2 weeks post-SBRT. Indicated treatment: 15 Gy SBRT to primary tumor, nephrectomy 4 weeks later. Clear cell pathology was present in this patient's renal cell carcinoma. The sample in question was blood, obtained from a patient whose treatment included radiotherapy and nephrectomy. The receptor's source is a woman aged 70-85 years with renal cell carcinoma.

In DNA, the CDR3 is TGTGCCAGCACTCGGGGGAGGGGGTACGAGCAGTACTTC. Amino acids: CASTRGRGYEQYF. The chain uses TRBV27 and TRBJ2-7; TRBD2 is a possible D gene (7 bases). Germline V gene sequence: CDR1 MNHEY, CDR2 SMNVEV (reference sequence). The CDR3 extends over 13 amino acids. V dropped 7 bases and J dropped 4 bases, with 14 bases sitting between them.